These T cell receptor beta chains were read from a single sample in a study of T cells expressing NK-cell markers. Using the 5' RACE reads, TCRdb records one entry per CDR3 protein without DNA. The specimen's table records 300,000 to 450,000 distinct CDR3 sequences. The sequencing input was blood T cells: a sorted CD56 or NKG2C T cell subset, CD4+ or CD8+ T cells, or bulk PBMC T cells (not recorded which). The receptors derive from a man aged 18 to 70 in good health. Each CDR3 is given with its conserved first and last residue.

CDR3 protein | J gene | V gene
CASSYSSQAFF | TRBJ1-1 | TRBV6-5
CASSSRGEAETQYF | TRBJ2-5 | TRBV7-3
CASSLRASGGRGTDTQYF | TRBJ2-3 | TRBV27
CASSSFELRGEQYF | TRBJ2-7 | TRBV28
CASSPPTGRTTEAFF | TRBJ1-1 | TRBV18
CASSPSRSPFNYGYTF | TRBJ1-2 | TRBV18
CSVRNRRTAGGTEAFF | TRBJ1-1 | TRBV20-1
CASSQSGDTEAFF | TRBJ1-1 | TRBV3-1
CASSRILKGDTQYF | TRBJ2-3 | TRBV7-2
CASSQTRQGSSTYEQYF | TRBJ2-7 | TRBV4-2
CASREQVRETQYF | TRBJ2-5 | TRBV5-1
CASGLGPKNHDRVNSEQYF | TRBJ2-7 | TRBV12-5
CASSLDLNTEAFF | TRBJ1-1 | TRBV7-9
CASSPTFNTGELFF | TRBJ2-2 | TRBV7-6
CASSSRTGGKRRETQYF | TRBJ2-5 | TRBV28
CASSLGTGALGDTQYF | TRBJ2-3 | TRBV11-2
CASSVRQGLQETQYF | TRBJ2-5 | TRBV5-6
CASSQAGEAGANNEQFF | TRBJ2-1 | TRBV3-1
CASSLQGASVTGELFF | TRBJ2-2 | TRBV7-6
CASSLYGGAGNTIYF | TRBJ1-3 | TRBV27
CASSQPGRLLYEQYF | TRBJ2-7 | TRBV28
CASSAPGLAGGQDTQYF | TRBJ2-3 | TRBV5-8
CASVQVLTGGTYEQYF | TRBJ2-7 | TRBV2
CASSYVASGEGELFF | TRBJ2-2 | TRBV6-5
CASKTTYSYNEQFF | TRBJ2-1 | TRBV19
CASSPRTGAVGQQFF | TRBJ2-1 | TRBV3-1
CASSHGYYNEQFF | TRBJ2-1 | TRBV4-1
CASAALTGPSEQYF | TRBJ2-7 | TRBV9
CASSLRRTSGGGYGTDTQYF | TRBJ2-3 | TRBV4-2
CASSYFGTGKNIQYF | TRBJ2-4 | TRBV6-5
CSATEGAGEKLFF | TRBJ1-4 | TRBV20-1
CSVLHRGLPYEQYF | TRBJ2-7 | TRBV29-1